Listed here is a single T cell receptor (beta chain). The antigen remains unidentified. Per germline, CDR1 MNHNY and CDR2 SVGAGI (reference sequence). CDR3 length: 14 residues. V lost 6 bases and J lost 5; bases outside the gene matches: 9. The protocol was immunoSEQ multiplex PCR, while the TCRdb copy is restricted to in-frame clones and leaves out a portion. Of about 59,000 clones in the sample, 72% were seen once. The sample comes from a study of radiotherapy plus CTLA-4 blockade in lung cancer. Regarding the study as a whole: In blood, early T cell clone dynamics reportedly predicted response best, together with interferon-beta. Clones of tumor-derived TCRs expanded in blood after radiotherapy plus ipilimumab.

This receptor was identified in a human donor with non-small cell lung cancer whose response to radiotherapy plus ipilimumab could not be evaluated. The sequencing used peripheral blood, collected from a patient treated with radiotherapy plus ipilimumab. The chain carries TRBV6-6 and TRBJ1-2; 7 bases fit TRBD1. As DNA, the CDR3 is TGTGCCAGCAGCCAAACAGGACAGGTGTATGGCTACACCTTC. It is translated as CASSQTGQVYGYTF.